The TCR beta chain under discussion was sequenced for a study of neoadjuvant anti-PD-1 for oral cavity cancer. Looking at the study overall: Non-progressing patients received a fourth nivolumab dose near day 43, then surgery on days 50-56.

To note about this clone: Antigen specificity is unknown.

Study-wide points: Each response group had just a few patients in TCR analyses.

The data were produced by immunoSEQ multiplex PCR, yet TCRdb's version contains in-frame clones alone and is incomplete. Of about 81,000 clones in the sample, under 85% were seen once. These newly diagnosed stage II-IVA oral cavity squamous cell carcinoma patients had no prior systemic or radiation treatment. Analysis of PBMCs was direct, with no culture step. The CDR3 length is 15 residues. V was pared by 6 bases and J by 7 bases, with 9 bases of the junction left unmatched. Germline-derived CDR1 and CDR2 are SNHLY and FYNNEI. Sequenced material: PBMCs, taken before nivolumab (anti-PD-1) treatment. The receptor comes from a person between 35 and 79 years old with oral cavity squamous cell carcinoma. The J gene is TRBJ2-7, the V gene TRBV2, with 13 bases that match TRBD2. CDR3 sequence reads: CASRIGTSGVREQYF. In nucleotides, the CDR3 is TGTGCCAGCAGGATCGGGACTAGCGGGGTGCGGGAGCAGTACTTC.